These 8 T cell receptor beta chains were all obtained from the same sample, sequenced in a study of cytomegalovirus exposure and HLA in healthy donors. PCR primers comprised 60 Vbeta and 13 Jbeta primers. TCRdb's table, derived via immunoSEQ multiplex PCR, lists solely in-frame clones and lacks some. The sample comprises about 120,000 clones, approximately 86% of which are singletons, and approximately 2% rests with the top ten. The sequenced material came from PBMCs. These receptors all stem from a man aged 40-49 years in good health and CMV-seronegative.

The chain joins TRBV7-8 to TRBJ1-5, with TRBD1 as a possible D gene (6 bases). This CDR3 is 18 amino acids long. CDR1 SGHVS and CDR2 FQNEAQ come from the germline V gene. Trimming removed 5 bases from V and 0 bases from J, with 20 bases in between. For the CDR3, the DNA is TGTGCCAGCAGCCAGCCCTTCGACAGGAGTTATAGCAATCAGCCCCAGCATTTT. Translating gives CASSQPFDRSYSNQPQHF.

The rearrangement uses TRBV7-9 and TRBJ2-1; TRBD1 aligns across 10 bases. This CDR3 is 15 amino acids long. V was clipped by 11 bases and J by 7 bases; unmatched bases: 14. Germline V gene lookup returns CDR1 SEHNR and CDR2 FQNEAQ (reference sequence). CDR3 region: CAGRGTGAILNEQFF. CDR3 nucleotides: TGTGCCGGCCGCGGGACAGGGGCTATTCTTAATGAGCAGTTCTTC.

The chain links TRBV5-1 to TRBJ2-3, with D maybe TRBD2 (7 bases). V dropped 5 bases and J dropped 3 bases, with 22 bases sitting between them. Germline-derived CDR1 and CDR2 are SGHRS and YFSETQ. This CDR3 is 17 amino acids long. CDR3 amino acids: CASSRRGGQAGTDTQYF. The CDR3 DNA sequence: TGCGCCAGCAGTCGGAGGGGGGGGCAGGCGGGAACAGATACGCAGTATTTT.

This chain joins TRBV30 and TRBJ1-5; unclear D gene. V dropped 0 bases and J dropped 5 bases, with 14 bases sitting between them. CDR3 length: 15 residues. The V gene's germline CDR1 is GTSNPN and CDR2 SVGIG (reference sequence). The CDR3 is CAWSVPGWEDQPQHF. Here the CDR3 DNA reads TGTGCCTGGAGTGTACCCGGGTGGGAGGATCAGCCCCAGCATTTT.

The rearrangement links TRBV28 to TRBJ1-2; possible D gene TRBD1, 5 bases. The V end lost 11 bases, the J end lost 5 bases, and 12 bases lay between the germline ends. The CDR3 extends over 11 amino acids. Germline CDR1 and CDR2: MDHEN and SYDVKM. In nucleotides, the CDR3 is TGTGCCCTACAGGAAACTTATGGCTACACCTTC. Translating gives CALQETYGYTF.

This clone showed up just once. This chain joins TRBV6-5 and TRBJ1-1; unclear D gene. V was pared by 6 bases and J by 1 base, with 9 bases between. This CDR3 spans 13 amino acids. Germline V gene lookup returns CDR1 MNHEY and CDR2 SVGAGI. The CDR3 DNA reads TGTGCCAGCAGCCGTCCGGGGAACACTGAAGCTTTCTTT. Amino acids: CASSRPGNTEAFF.

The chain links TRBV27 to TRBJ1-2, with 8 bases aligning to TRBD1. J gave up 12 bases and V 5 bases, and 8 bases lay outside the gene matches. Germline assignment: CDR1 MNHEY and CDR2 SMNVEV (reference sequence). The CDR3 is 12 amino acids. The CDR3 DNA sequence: TGTGCCAGCAGTCCCGGACAGGGTTCACACACCTTC. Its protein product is CASSPGQGSHTF.

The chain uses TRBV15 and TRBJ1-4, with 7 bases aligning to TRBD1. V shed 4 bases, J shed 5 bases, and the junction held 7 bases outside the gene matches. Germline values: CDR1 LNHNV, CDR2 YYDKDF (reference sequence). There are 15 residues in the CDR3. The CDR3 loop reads CATSIRTGPNEKLFF. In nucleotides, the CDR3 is TGTGCCACCAGCATCCGGACAGGACCAAATGAAAAACTGTTTTTT.